The 26 T cell receptor beta chains reported below all come from one sample, sequenced in a study of blood T cell repertoires in COVID-19. The repertoire was sequenced with immunoSEQ multiplex PCR; TCRdb's copy has only in-frame clones and lacks some. The sample carries about 280,000 clones, about 86% recorded once. The specimen was peripheral blood. All receptors come from a woman under 40 who had recovered from COVID-19.

The rearrangement links TRBV21-1 to TRBJ1-1; the table names TRBD1, a call not compared with the DNA. TRBV21-1 is assigned pseudogene status. The CDR3 extends over 16 amino acids. This CDR3 reads CASSKARGSPGTEAFF. CDR3 bases: TGTGCCAGCAGCAAAGCAAGGGGCTCCCCCGGAACTGAAGCTTTCTTT.

The rearrangement joins TRBV7-2 to TRBJ1-1, with D perhaps matching TRBD1 (6 bases). There are 12 residues in the CDR3. V was clipped by 7 bases and J by 4 bases, with 10 bases between them. CDR1 is SGHTA, CDR2 FQGNSA, per germline. Here the CDR3 DNA reads TGTGCCAGCACCAGGGGTTCCACTGAAGCTTTCTTT. Its translation: CASTRGSTEAFF.

The CDR3 DNA is TGTGCCAGCAGCCAGGGACAGGGAGGAGGCTACACCTTC. Its protein is CASSQGQGGGYTF. The chain carries TRBV7-9 and TRBJ1-2; 9 nucleotides line up with TRBD1. The CDR3 loop spans 13 amino acids. The germline CDR1 and CDR2 sequences are SEHNR and FQNEAQ (reference sequence). The V segment lost 5 bases and the J segment 8 bases; nucleotides outside the gene matches: 6.

A single count supports this clone. Other DNA sequences in the sample encode the same CDR3. This chain connects TRBV12-3 or TRBV12-4 to TRBJ1-2; D possibly corresponds to TRBD1 (5 bases). V was shortened by 5 bases and J by 2 bases, with 9 bases between the two germline ends. CDR3 length: 13 residues. DNA for the CDR3: TGTGCCAGCAGTCCCGACAGCAACTATGGCTACACCTTC. Its translation is CASSPDSNYGYTF.

V gene TRBV27 combines with J gene TRBJ1-4; no clear D gene. CDR1 is MNHEY, CDR2 SMNVEV, per germline (reference sequence). The CDR3 is 13 amino acids. V lost 4 bases and J lost 0, with 3 bases in between. CDR3 DNA: TGTGCCAGCAGTTCTGCAACTAATGAAAAACTGTTTTTT. It translates to CASSSATNEKLFF.

V and J are TRBV4-1 and TRBJ1-2, with D unresolved. The ends were cut back, 3 bases at V and 3 bases at J, with 8 bases in the middle. CDR3 length equals 13 residues. Germline V gene sequence: CDR1 MGHRA, CDR2 YSYEKL. The CDR3 bases are TGCGCCAGCAGCCACATCCGGGACTATGGCTACACCTTC. It translates to CASSHIRDYGYTF.

CDR3 amino acids: CASSFDRGQDQPQHF. The CDR3 DNA reads as TGCGCCAGCAGCTTCGACAGGGGGCAGGATCAGCCCCAGCATTTT. The chain joins TRBV5-1 to TRBJ1-5; 10 bases map to TRBD1. The V gene end was trimmed by 2 bases and the J gene end by 5 bases; junction bases not matched to a gene: 4. Looked up from germline, CDR1 is SGHRS and CDR2 is YFSETQ. The CDR3 consists of 15 residues. The variable domain in full, with the rest retrieved from reference TRBV5-1 and TRBJ1-5, is KAGVTQTPRYLIKTRGQQVTLSCSPISGHRSVSWYQQTPGQGLQFLFEYFSETQRNKGNFPGRFSGRQFSNSRSEMNVSTLELGDSALYLCASSFDRGQDQPQHFGDGTRLSIL.

The chain combines TRBV6-6 with TRBJ2-5, with TRBD1 matching over 8 bases. J gave up 5 bases and V 6 bases, and 14 bases lay outside the gene matches. Germline CDR1 MNHNY, CDR2 SVGAGI (reference sequence). This CDR3 has 16 amino acids. The CDR3, as DNA: TGTGCCAGCAGCCCTAGGGGGACAGGCCTAAGGGAGACCCAGTACTTC. It translates to CASSPRGTGLRETQYF.

This sequence joins TRBV7-8 and TRBJ2-3, with a weak D call TRBD1 (6 bases). The germline V and J ends were trimmed by 3 bases and 5 bases, with 15 bases remaining between them. Per germline, CDR1 SGHVS and CDR2 FQNEAQ. The length of the CDR3 is 15 residues. CDR3: CASSFQGLLGDTQYF. For the CDR3, the DNA is TGTGCCAGCAGCTTCCAGGGGTTACTGGGAGATACGCAGTATTTT.

The V gene is TRBV19, the J gene TRBJ2-1; 9 nucleotides agree with TRBD2. V was pared by 7 bases and J by 3 bases, with 1 base of the junction left unmatched. CDR1 is LNHDA and CDR2 is SQIVND in the germline V gene (reference sequence). The CDR3 covers 13 residues. The CDR3 DNA follows: TGTGCCAGTACAGCGGGGGGCTACAATGAGCAGTTCTTC. The encoded protein is CASTAGGYNEQFF.

The J gene is TRBJ2-2, the V gene TRBV7-8; 9 nucleotides line up with TRBD1. V lost 4 bases and J lost 7; bases outside the gene matches: 1. Germline CDR1 reads SGHVS; CDR2 reads FQNEAQ. The CDR3 spans 13 residues. CDR3 nucleotide sequence: TGTGCCAGCAGCTGGGACAGGGACGGGGAGCTGTTTTTT. Its translation is CASSWDRDGELFF.

The gene calls are TRBV9 and TRBJ2-1; TRBD1 might be the D (5 bases). V lost 0 bases, J lost 6 bases, and 10 bases lay in between. This CDR3 comprises 14 residues. CDR1 SGDLS and CDR2 YYNGEE come from the germline V gene. CDR3 residues: CASSVGTGTNEQFF. CDR3 DNA sequence: TGTGCCAGCAGCGTAGGTACAGGAACCAATGAGCAGTTCTTC.

The V gene is TRBV2, the J gene TRBJ2-2; 10 bases map to TRBD2. V was clipped by 8 bases and J by 6 bases; unmatched bases: 9. This CDR3 has 15 amino acids. Germline CDR1 is SNHLY and CDR2 is FYNNEI. The CDR3 is CASAMIAGGSGELFF. As DNA, the CDR3 is TGTGCCAGCGCAATGATAGCGGGGGGCTCCGGGGAGCTGTTTTTT.

The chain combines TRBV10-3 with TRBJ2-6; no reliable D call. V gave up 6 bases and J gave up 0 bases, with 9 bases separating them. CDR1 is ENHRY, CDR2 SYGVKD, per germline. CDR3 size: 15 residues. CDR3 sequence (DNA): TGTGCCATCAGCATGGCCAGCTCTGGGGCCAACGTCCTGACTTTC. It codes for CAISMASSGANVLTF.

The V call is TRBV6-5, the J call TRBJ2-1; perhaps TRBD1 as D (6 bases). Per the germline V gene, CDR1 is MNHEY and CDR2 is SVGAGI. Trimming pared 7 bases from V and 2 bases from J, leaving 12 bases between. The CDR3 is made up of 14 amino acids. CDR3 amino acids: CASTRKGAYNEQFF. In nucleotides, the CDR3 is TGTGCCAGCACCCGAAAGGGGGCCTACAATGAGCAGTTCTTC.

V and J are TRBV12-3 or TRBV12-4 and TRBJ2-4; D not certain. CDR3 size: 13 residues. The V end was cut by 5 bases, the J end by 6 bases, with 11 bases between. CDR3 coding DNA: TGTGCCAGCAGTGCCCCCCGGGTAAACATTCAGTACTTC. It is translated as CASSAPRVNIQYF.

The J gene is TRBJ2-3, the V gene TRBV4-1; D unclear. The CDR3 has 14 residues. Trimming pared 1 base from V and 1 base from J, leaving 6 bases between. CDR1 is MGHRA, CDR2 YSYEKL, per germline. The CDR3 nucleotides are TGCGCCAGCAGCCAAGTTCCGGGCACAGATACGCAGTATTTT. The encoded protein is CASSQVPGTDTQYF.

J is TRBJ2-7 and V is TRBV15; TRBD1 is a possible D gene (6 bases). V lost 4 bases and J lost 2, with 15 bases in between. Germline lookup yields CDR1 LNHNV and CDR2 YYDKDF (reference sequence). The CDR3 extends over 15 amino acids. Written as DNA, the CDR3 is TGTGCCACCAGCACCAATCCGGGACAAGCCTACGAGCAGTACTTC. This gives the protein CATSTNPGQAYEQYF.

This chain links TRBV11-2 with TRBJ2-5; 10 bases are a match to TRBD1. V lost 5 bases, J lost 6 bases, and 12 bases stayed unmatched. This CDR3 comprises 16 residues. Germline values: CDR1 SGHAT, CDR2 FQNNGV. This chain's CDR3 is CASSLGGQGFTKTQYF. CDR3 sequence (DNA): TGTGCCAGCAGCCTAGGGGGACAGGGGTTTACGAAGACCCAGTACTTC.

In DNA, the CDR3 is TGTGCCAGCAGCCAAGGGGGCACTGAAGCTTTCTTT. Encoded protein: CASSQGGTEAFF. The rearrangement joins TRBV7-2 to TRBJ1-1, with D perhaps TRBD1 (6 bases). The V end lost 5 bases, the J end lost 4 bases, and 8 bases lay between the germline ends. The germline V gene has CDR1 SGHTA and CDR2 FQGNSA. This CDR3 has 12 amino acids.

This clone was counted between two and nine times. V gene TRBV11-2 combines with J gene TRBJ1-3, with D possibly being TRBD1 (6 bases). Between the trimmed V and J ends, which lost 5 bases and 7 bases, there was a span of 18 bases. The germline gives CDR1 SGHAT, CDR2 FQNNGV. The CDR3 is 15 amino acids. As DNA, the CDR3 is TGTGCCAGCAGCGTCCGGGACACCTCGATGAACACCATATATTTT. Translation: CASSVRDTSMNTIYF.

Notes on this clone: Other DNA sequences within the sample encode an identical CDR3. The rearrangement joins TRBV28 to TRBJ1-4; 8 bases line up with TRBD1. The germline V gene has CDR1 MDHEN and CDR2 SYDVKM. The CDR3 contains 14 residues. J was trimmed by 3 bases and V by 8 bases; bases with no gene match: 5. Here the CDR3 reads CASETGGANEKLFF. The CDR3 DNA sequence: TGTGCCAGCGAAACAGGGGGAGCTAATGAAAAACTGTTTTTT. The variable domain in full, completed from reference TRBV28 and TRBJ1-4, reads DVKVTQSSRYLVKRTGEKVFLECVQDMDHENMFWYRQDPGLGLRLIYFSYDVKMKEKGDIPEGYSVSREKKERFSLILESASTNQTSMYLCASETGGANEKLFFGSGTQLSVL.

This chain links TRBV5-6 with TRBJ1-2; 7 bases match TRBD1. The CDR3 covers 15 residues. V gave up 0 bases and J gave up 2 bases; unmatched junction bases: 4. CDR1 and CDR2 (germline): SGHDT, YYEEEE. This chain's CDR3 is CASSLGVQGNYGYTF. The CDR3 nucleotides read TGTGCCAGCAGCTTGGGAGTACAGGGGAACTATGGCTACACCTTC.

J is TRBJ2-7 and V is TRBV27, with D maybe TRBD1 (5 bases). With 5 bases removed from V and 2 bases from J, the gap between germline ends came to 13 bases. The V gene's germline CDR1 is MNHEY and CDR2 SMNVEV (reference sequence). The CDR3 loop spans 14 amino acids. The CDR3 region is CASSPRQLTYEQYF. Here the CDR3 DNA reads TGTGCCAGCAGTCCTCGACAGCTCACCTACGAGCAGTACTTC.

This chain's CDR3 is CASSTPTREQYF. The DNA of the CDR3 is TGTGCCAGCAGCACCCCTACCCGCGAGCAGTACTTC. The V call is TRBV6-5, the J call TRBJ2-7; D is unclear. This CDR3 spans 12 amino acids. Deletions cut 6 bases from V and 6 bases from J, with 12 bases between. CDR1 is MNHEY and CDR2 is SVGAGI in the germline V gene.

This rearrangement joins TRBV5-1 to TRBJ2-3; 15 positions match TRBD2. The germline V gene has CDR1 SGHRS and CDR2 YFSETQ. The CDR3 is made up of 17 amino acids. V shed 4 bases, J shed 6 bases, and the junction held 9 bases outside the gene matches. CDR3 amino acids: CASSTGTSGRLGDTQYF. The CDR3 DNA follows: TGCGCCAGCAGCACCGGGACTAGCGGGAGGCTGGGGGATACGCAGTATTTT.